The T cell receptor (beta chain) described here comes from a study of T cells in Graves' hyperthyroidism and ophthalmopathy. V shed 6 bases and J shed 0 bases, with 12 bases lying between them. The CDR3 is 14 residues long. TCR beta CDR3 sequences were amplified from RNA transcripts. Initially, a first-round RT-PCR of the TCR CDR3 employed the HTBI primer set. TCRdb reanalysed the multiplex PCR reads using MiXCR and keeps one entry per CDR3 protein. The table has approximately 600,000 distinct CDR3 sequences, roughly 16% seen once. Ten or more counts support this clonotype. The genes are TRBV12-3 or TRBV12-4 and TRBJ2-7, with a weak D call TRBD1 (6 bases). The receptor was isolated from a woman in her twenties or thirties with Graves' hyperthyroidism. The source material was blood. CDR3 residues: CASSPGHSSYEQYF. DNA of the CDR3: TGTGCCAGCAGCCCGGGACATAGCTCCTACGAGCAGTACTTC.